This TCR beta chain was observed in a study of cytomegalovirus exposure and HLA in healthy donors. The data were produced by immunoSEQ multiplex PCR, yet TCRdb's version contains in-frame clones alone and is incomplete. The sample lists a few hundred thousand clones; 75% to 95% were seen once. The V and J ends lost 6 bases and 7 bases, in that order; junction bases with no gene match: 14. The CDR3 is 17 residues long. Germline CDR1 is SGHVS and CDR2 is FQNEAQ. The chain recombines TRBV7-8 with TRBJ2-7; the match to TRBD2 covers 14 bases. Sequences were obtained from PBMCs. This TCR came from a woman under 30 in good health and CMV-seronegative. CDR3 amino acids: CASRATPGTSGSGEQYF. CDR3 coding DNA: TGTGCCAGCAGGGCTACTCCCGGGACTAGCGGGAGTGGGGAGCAGTACTTC.